The present entry profiles one T cell receptor beta chain with its context. Its antigen is as yet unknown. The data were produced by immunoSEQ multiplex PCR, yet TCRdb's version contains in-frame clones alone and is incomplete. Among over 110,000 clones listed, approximately 86% were seen once. The data were obtained in a study of cytomegalovirus exposure and HLA in healthy donors. Study observations and caveats: The classifier reportedly diagnosed cytomegalovirus status with high sensitivity and specificity.

The ends lost 0 bases at V and 6 bases at J; junction bases unmatched: 2. The CDR3 runs 14 residues. The germline V gene encodes CDR1 SGDLS and CDR2 YYNGEE. What was sequenced was PBMCs. The gene calls are TRBV9 and TRBJ2-1; TRBD2 agrees at 8 bases. The source is a man aged 18 to 29 in good health and CMV-seropositive. CDR3 protein: CASSVGRGGNEQFF. The CDR3 DNA reads TGTGCCAGCAGCGTAGGTCGGGGGGGCAATGAGCAGTTCTTC.